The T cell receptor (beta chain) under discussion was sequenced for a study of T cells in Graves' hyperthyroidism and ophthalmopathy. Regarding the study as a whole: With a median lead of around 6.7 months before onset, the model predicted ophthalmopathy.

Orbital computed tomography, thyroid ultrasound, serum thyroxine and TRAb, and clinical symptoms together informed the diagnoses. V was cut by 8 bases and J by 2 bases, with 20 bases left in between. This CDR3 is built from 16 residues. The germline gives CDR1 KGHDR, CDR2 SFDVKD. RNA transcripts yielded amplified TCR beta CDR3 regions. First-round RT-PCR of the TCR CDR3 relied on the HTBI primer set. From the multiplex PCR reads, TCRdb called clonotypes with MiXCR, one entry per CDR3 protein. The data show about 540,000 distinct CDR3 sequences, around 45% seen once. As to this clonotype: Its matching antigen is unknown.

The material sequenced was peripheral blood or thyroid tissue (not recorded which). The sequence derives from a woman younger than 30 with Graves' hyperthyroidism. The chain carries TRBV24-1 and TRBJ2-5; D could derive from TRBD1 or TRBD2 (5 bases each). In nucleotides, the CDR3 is TGTGCCACCAATATCCGCGCCGGGGACGGGCAAGAGACCCAGTACTTC. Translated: CATNIRAGDGQETQYF.